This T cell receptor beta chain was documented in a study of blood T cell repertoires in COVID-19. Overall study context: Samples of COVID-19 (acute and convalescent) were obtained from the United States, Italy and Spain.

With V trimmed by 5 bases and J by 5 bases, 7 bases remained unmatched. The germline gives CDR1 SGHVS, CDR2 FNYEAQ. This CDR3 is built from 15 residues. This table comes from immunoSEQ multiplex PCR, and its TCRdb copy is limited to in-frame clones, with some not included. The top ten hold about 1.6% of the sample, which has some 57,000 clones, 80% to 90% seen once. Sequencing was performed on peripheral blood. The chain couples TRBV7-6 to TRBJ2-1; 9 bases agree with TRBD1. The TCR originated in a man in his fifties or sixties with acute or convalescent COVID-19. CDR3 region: CASSLSTGGHNEQFF. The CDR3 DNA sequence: TGTGCCAGCAGCCTCTCGACAGGGGGACACAATGAGCAGTTCTTC.